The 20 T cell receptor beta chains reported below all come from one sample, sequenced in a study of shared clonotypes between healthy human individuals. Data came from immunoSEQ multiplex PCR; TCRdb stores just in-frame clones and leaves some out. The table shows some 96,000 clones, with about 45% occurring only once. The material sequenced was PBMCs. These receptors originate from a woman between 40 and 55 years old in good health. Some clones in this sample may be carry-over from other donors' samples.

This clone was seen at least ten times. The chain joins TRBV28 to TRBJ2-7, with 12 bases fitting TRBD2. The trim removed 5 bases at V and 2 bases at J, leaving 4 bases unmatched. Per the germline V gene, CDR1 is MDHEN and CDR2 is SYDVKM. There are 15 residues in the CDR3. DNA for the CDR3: TGTGCCAGCAGTGACTGGACTAGCGGGACCTACGAGCAGTACTTC. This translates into CASSDWTSGTYEQYF.

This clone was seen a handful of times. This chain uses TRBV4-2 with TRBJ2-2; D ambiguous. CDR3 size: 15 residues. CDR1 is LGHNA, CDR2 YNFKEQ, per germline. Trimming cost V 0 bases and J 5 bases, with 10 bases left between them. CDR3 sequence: CASSQDYPQTGELFF. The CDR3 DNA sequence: TGTGCCAGCAGCCAAGATTACCCCCAGACCGGGGAGCTGTTTTTT.

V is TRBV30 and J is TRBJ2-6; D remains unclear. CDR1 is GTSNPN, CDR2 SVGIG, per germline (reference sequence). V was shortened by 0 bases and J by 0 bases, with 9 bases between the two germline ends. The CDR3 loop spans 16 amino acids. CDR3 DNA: TGTGCCTGGAGTGTAATGCCCGTCTCTGGGGCCAACGTCCTGACTTTC. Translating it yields CAWSVMPVSGANVLTF.

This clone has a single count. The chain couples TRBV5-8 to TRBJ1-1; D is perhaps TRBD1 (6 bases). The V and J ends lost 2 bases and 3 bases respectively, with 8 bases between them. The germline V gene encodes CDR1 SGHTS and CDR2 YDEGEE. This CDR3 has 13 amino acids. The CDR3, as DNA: TGTGCCAGCAGCTTCACAGGGTACACTGAAGCTTTCTTT. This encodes CASSFTGYTEAFF.

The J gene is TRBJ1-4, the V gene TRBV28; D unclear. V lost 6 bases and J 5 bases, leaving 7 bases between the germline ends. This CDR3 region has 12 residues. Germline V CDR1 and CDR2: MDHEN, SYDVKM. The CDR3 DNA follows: TGTGCCAGCAGCTTGAGGAATGAAAAACTGTTTTTT. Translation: CASSLRNEKLFF.

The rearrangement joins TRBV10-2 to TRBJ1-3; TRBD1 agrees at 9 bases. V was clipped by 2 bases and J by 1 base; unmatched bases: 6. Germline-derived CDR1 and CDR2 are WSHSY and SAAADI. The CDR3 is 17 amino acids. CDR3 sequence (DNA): TGCGCCAGCAGTGAGCCCCGGGACAGGGTTTCTGGAAACACCATATATTTT. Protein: CASSEPRDRVSGNTIYF.

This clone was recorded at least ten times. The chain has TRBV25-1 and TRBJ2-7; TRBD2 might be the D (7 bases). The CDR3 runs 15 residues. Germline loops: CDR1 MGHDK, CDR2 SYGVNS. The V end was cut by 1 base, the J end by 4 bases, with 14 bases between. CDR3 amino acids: CASSEWGGARYEQYF. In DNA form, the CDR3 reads TGTGCCAGCAGTGAATGGGGGGGGGCGCGGTACGAGCAGTACTTC.

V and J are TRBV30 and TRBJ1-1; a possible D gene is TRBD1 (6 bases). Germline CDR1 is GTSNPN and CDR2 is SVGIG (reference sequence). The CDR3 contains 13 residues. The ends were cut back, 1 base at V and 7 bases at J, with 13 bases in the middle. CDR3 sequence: CAWSGTAGLEAFF. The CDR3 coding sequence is TGTGCCTGGAGTGGGACAGCCGGCCTTGAAGCTTTCTTT.

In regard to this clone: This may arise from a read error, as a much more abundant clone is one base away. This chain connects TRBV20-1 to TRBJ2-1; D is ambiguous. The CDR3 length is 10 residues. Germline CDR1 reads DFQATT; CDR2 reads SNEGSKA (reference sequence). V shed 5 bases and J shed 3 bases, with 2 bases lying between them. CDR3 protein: CSADYNEQFF. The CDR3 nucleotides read TGCAGTGCTGACTACAATGAGCAGTTCTTC.

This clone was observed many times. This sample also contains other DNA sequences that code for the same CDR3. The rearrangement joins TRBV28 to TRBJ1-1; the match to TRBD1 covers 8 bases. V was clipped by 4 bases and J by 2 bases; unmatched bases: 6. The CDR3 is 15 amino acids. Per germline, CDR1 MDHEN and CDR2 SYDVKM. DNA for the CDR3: TGTGCCAGCAGTTCCCTGACAGGGGACAACACTGAAGCTTTCTTT. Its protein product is CASSSLTGDNTEAFF.

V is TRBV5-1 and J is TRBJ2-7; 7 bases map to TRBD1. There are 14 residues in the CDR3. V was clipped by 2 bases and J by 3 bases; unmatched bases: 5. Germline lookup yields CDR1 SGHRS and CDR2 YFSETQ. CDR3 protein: CASSLLQGNYEQYF. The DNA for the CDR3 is TGCGCCAGCAGCTTATTACAGGGGAACTACGAGCAGTACTTC.

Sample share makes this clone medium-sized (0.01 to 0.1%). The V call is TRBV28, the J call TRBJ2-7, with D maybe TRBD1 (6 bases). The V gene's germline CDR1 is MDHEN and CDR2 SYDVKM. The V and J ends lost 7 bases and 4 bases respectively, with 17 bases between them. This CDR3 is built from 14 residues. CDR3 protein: CASTQGGTPYEQYF. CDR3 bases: TGTGCCAGCACCCAAGGGGGAACTCCTTACGAGCAGTACTTC.

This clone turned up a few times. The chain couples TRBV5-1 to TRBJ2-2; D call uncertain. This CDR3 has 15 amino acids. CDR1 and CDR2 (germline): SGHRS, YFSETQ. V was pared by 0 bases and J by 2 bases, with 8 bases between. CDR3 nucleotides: TGCGCCAGCAGCTTGGACCCCGGTAACACCGGGGAGCTGTTTTTT. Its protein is CASSLDPGNTGELFF.

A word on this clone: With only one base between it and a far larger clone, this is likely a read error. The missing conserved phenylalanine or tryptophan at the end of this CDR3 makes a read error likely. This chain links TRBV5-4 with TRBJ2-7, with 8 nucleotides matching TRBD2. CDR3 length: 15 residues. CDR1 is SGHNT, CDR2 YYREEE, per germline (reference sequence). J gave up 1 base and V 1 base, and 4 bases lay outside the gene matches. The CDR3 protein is CASSLSSGISYEQYL. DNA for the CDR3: TGTGCCAGCAGCTTGAGTAGCGGGATTTCCTACGAGCAGTACCTC.

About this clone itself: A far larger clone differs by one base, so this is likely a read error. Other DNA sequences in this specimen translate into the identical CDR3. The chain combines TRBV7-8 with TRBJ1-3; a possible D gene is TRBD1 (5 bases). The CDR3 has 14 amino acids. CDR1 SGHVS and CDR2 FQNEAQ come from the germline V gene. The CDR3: CASSLGVTGNTIYF. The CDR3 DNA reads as TGCGCCAGCAGCTTAGGGGTTACTGGAAACACCATATATTTT.

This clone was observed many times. The CDR3 reads CASSQGLETGELFF. CDR3 DNA: TGTGCCAGCAGCCAAGGGCTGGAAACCGGGGAGCTGTTTTTT. V gene TRBV4-2 combines with J gene TRBJ2-2, with D hard to call. V gave up 1 base and J gave up 5 bases, with 8 bases separating them. This CDR3 has 14 amino acids. Per the germline V gene, CDR1 is LGHNA and CDR2 is YNFKEQ.

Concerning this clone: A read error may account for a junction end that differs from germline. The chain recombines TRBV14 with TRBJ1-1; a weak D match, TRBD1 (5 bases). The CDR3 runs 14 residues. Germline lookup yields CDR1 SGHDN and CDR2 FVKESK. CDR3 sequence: CTSSLGQVNTEAFF. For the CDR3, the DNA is TGTACCAGCAGCCTGGGGCAGGTGAACACTGAAGCTTTCTTT.

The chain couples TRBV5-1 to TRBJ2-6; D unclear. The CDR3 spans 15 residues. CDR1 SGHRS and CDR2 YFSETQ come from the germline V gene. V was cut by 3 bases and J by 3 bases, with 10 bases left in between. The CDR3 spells CASSSGVSGANVLTF. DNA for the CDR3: TGCGCCAGCAGCTCTGGGGTTAGTGGGGCCAACGTCCTGACTTTC.

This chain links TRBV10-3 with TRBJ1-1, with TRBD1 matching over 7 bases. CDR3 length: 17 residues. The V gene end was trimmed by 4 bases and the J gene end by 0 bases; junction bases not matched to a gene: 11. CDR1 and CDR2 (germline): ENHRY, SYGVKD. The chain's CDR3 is CAISAQDRLRVNTEAFF. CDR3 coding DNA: TGTGCCATCAGTGCTCAGGACAGGCTCCGCGTGAACACTGAAGCTTTCTTT.

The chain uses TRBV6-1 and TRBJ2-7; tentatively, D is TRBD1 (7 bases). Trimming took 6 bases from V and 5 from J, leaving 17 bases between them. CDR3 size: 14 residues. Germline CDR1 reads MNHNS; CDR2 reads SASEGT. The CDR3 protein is CASRGTAGGHEQYF. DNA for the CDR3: TGTGCCAGCAGGGGGACAGCGGGTGGCCACGAGCAGTACTTC.